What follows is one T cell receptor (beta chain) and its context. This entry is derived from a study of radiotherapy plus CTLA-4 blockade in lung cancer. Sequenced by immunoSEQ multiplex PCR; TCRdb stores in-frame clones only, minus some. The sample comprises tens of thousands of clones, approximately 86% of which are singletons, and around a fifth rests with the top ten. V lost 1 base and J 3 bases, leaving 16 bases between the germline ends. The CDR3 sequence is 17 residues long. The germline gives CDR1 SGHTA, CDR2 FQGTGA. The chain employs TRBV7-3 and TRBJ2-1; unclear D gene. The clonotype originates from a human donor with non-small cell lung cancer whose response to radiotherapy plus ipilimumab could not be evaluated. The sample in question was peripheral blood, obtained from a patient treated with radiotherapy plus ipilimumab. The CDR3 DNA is TGTGCCAGCAGCTTAAACCCCTCTAGTGGAATCTACAATGAGCAGTTCTTC. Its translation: CASSLNPSSGIYNEQFF.